This T cell receptor beta chain was identified during a study of radiotherapy plus CTLA-4 blockade in lung cancer. Background on the study: Among patients, about 17% showed objective responses, and roughly 30% had disease control. The study, taken as a whole, reports: According to reports, early shifts in blood T cell clones, alongside interferon-beta, forecast response most accurately. In blood, tumor-derived TCR clones expanded after radiotherapy plus ipilimumab.

CDR3 size: 15 residues. Germline V gene data show CDR1 as KGHSH and CDR2 as LQKENI. The V end lost 4 bases, the J end lost 7 bases, and 19 bases lay between the germline ends. Profiled with immunoSEQ multiplex PCR; TCRdb holds only in-frame clones, not every one. The table includes over 85,000 clones, roughly 88% detected once. As for this clone: Its antigen is as yet unknown.

The rearrangement links TRBV18 to TRBJ2-5; D might be TRBD1 (7 bases). This material consisted of peripheral blood, taken from a patient treated with radiotherapy plus ipilimumab. This receptor was obtained from a human donor with non-small cell lung cancer that progressed on radiotherapy plus ipilimumab. In DNA, the CDR3 is TGTGCCAGCTCACTCGACAGGGTACCCGGGGGGACCCAGTACTTC. As protein: CASSLDRVPGGTQYF. Complete variable domain (other parts from reference TRBV18 and TRBJ2-5): NAGVMQNPRHLVRRRGQEARLRCSPMKGHSHVYWYRQLPEEGLKFMVYLQKENIIDESGMPKERFSAEFPKEGPSILRIQQVVRGDSAAYFCASSLDRVPGGTQYFGPGTRLLVL.